The table lists the clone carrying this TCR beta chain with many counts. Its matching antigen is unknown. Regarding time point: newly diagnosed GD, antithyroid drugs for less than 3 months. The TCR library used RNA extracted from PBMCs. The data derive from a study of regulatory T cells in long-lasting Graves disease. General study results and limits: Persistent disease was characterized by preferential usage of TRBV28, TRBJ1-2 and TRBJ2-5.

J lost 0 bases, V lost 7 bases, and 3 bases had no gene match. Germline loops: CDR1 SNHLY, CDR2 FYNNEI. This CDR3 contains 14 residues. Construction of the TCR beta libraries employed iRepertoire HTBI primers in conjunction with Arm-PCR of CDR3 regions. From the multiplex PCR reads, TCRdb called clonotypes with MiXCR, one entry per CDR3 protein. The table has roughly 430,000 distinct CDR3 sequences, about 15% seen once. Separately, the same data were catalogued under a study of T cells in Graves' hyperthyroidism and ophthalmopathy.

The sample in question was peripheral blood mononuclear cells (PBMCs), obtained at new diagnosis, from a patient treated with antithyroid drugs. The V and J genes are TRBV2 and TRBJ2-1; 7 bases fit TRBD2. This TCR derives from a woman aged 25-40 years with Graves disease. The CDR3 sequence: CASKGRASYNEQFF. DNA for the CDR3: TGTGCCAGCAAGGGGAGGGCCTCCTACAATGAGCAGTTCTTC.